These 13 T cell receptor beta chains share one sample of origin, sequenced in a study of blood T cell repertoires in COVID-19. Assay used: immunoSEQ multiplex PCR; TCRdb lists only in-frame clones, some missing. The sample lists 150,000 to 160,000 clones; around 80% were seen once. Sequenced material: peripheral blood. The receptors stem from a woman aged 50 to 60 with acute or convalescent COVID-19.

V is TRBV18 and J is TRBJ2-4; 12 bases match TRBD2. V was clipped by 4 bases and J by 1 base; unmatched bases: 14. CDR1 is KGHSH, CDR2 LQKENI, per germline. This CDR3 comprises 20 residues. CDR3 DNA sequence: TGTGCCAGCTCACTATCTCCGGGACTAGCGGGTCCGACCGCCAAAAACATTCAGTACTTC. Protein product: CASSLSPGLAGPTAKNIQYF. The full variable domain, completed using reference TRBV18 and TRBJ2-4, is NAGVMQNPRHLVRRRGQEARLRCSPMKGHSHVYWYRQLPEEGLKFMVYLQKENIIDESGMPKERFSAEFPKEGPSILRIQQVVRGDSAAYFCASSLSPGLAGPTAKNIQYFGAGTRLSVL.

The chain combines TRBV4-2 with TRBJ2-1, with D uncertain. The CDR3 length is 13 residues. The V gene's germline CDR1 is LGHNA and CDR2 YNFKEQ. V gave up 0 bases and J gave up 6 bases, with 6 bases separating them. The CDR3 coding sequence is TGTGCCAGCAGCCAAGATCAGTTCAATGAGCAGTTCTTC. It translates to CASSQDQFNEQFF.

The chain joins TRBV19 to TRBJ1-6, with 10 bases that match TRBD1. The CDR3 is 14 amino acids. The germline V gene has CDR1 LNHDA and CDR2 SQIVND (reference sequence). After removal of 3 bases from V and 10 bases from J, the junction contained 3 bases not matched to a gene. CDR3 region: CASSMGQGRSPLHF. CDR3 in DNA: TGTGCCAGTAGTATGGGACAGGGGCGCTCACCCCTCCACTTT.

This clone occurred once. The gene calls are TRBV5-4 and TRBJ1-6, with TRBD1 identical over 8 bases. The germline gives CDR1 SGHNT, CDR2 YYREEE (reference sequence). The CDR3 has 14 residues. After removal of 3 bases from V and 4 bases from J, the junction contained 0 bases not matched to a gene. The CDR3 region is CASSWDRYNSPLHF. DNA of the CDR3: TGTGCCAGCAGCTGGGACAGGTATAATTCACCCCTCCACTTT.

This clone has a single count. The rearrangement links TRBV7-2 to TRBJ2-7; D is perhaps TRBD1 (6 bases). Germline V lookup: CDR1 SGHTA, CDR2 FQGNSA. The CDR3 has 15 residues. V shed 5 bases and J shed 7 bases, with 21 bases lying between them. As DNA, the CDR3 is TGTGCCAGCAGCCCCCGTTCACAGGGAAGTTTGGAGCAGTACTTC. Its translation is CASSPRSQGSLEQYF.

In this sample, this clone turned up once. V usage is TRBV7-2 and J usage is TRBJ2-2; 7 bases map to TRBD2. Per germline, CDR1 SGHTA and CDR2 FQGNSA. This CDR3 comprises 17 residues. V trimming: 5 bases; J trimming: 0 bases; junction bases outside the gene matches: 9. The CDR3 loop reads CASSLNYGLANTGELFF. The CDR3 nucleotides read TGTGCCAGCAGCCTCAATTATGGACTAGCGAACACCGGGGAGCTGTTTTTT.

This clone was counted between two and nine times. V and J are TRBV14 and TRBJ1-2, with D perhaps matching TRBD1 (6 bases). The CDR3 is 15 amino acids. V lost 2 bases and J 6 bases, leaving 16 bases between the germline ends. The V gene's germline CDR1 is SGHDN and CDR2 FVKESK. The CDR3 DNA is TGTGCCAGCAGCCAATATAACAGGGTGCTGGATGGCTACACCTTC. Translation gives CASSQYNRVLDGYTF.

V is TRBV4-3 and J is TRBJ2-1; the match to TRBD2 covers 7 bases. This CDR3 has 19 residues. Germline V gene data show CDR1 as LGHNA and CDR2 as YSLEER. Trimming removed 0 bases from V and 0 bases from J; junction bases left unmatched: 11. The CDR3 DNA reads TGCGCCAGCAGCCAAGATTATATTCCGGGACTAAGCTCCTACAATGAGCAGTTCTTC. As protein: CASSQDYIPGLSSYNEQFF.

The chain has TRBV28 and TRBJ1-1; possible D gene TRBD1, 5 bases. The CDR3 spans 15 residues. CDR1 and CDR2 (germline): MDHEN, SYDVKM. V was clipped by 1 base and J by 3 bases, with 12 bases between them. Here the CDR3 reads CASSLLGQTYTEAFF. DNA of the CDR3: TGTGCCAGCAGTTTATTAGGACAAACCTACACTGAAGCTTTCTTT. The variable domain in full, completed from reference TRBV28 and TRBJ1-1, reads DVKVTQSSRYLVKRTGEKVFLECVQDMDHENMFWYRQDPGLGLRLIYFSYDVKMKEKGDIPEGYSVSREKKERFSLILESASTNQTSMYLCASSLLGQTYTEAFFGQGTRLTVV.

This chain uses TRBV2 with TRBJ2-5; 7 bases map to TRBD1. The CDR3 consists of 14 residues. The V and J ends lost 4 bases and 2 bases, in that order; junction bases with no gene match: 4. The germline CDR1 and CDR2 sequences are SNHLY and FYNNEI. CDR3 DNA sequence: TGTGCCAGCAGTGGTAGCAGGGGGCAAGAGACCCAGTACTTC. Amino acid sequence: CASSGSRGQETQYF.

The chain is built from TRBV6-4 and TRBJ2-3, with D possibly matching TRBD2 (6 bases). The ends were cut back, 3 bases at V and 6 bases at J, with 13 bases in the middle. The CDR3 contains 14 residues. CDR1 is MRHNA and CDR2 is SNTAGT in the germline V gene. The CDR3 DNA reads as TGTGCCAGCAGTGAGGGGCTAGCGAGTGATACGCAGTATTTT. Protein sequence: CASSEGLASDTQYF.

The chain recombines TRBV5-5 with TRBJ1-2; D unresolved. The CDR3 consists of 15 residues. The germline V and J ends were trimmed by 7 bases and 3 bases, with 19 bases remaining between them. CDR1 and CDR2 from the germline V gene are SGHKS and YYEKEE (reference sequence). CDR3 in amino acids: CASAVMEDTDYGYTF. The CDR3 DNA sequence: TGTGCCAGCGCAGTCATGGAGGATACGGACTATGGCTACACCTTC.

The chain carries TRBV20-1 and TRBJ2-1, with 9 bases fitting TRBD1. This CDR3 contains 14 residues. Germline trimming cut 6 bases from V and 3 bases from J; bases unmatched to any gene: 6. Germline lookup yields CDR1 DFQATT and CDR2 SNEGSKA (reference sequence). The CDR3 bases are TGCAGTGCCAGTCGGGACAGGGTCTACAATGAGCAGTTCTTC. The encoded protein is CSASRDRVYNEQFF.